This passage covers 3 T cell receptor beta chains from one sample sequenced in a study of blood T cell repertoires in COVID-19 (dated by TCRdb to 2020 to 2022). The library relied on the immunoSEQ multiplex PCR assay. TCRdb carries this immuneACCESS record with in-frame sequences only. Its versions omit some clonotypes, under half of them owing to an unresolved V gene in the studies checked, with the rest unexplained. Recorded for this sample are fewer than 200,000 clones; 70% to 80% of them occurred a single time. Roughly 17% of the sample comes from the top ten. The sample taken for sequencing was PBMCs or T cells enriched from blood (not recorded which). These receptors were collected from a woman aged 50 to 60 who had recovered from COVID-19.

CDR3 residues: CASSPRQGPTDTQYF. The CDR3 bases are TGTGCCAGCAGCCCCCGACAGGGACCAACAGATACGCAGTATTTT. The chain carries TRBV7-3 and TRBJ2-3; TRBD1 matches at 7 bases. CDR3 size: 15 residues. V dropped 5 bases and J dropped 3; count of bases not matched to a gene: 8. The germline V gene encodes CDR1 SGHTA and CDR2 FQGTGA. The whole variable domain, remainder taken from reference TRBV7-3 and TRBJ2-3, is GAGVSQTPSNKVTEKGKYVELRCDPISGHTALYWYRQSLGQGPEFLIYFQGTGAADDSGLPNDRFFAVRPEGSVSTLKIQRTERGDSAVYLCASSPRQGPTDTQYFGPGTRLTVL.

The V gene is TRBV30, the J gene TRBJ1-1; D may be TRBD1 (5 bases). Trimming removed 2 bases from V and 2 bases from J, with 12 bases in between. The CDR3 is 14 residues long. CDR1 and CDR2 (germline): GTSNPN, SVGIG (reference sequence). CDR3 protein: CAWSRDFQNTEAFF. The CDR3 DNA reads as TGTGCCTGGAGTAGGGACTTCCAAAACACTGAAGCTTTCTTT.

The chain carries TRBV6-5 and TRBJ2-5; 7 bases agree with TRBD2. With V trimmed by 7 bases and J by 1 base, 6 bases remained unmatched. This CDR3 is built from 14 residues. Germline CDR1 MNHEY, CDR2 SVGAGI. The CDR3 DNA is TGTGCCAGCATGCTGGGGGGGATCCAAGAGACCCAGTACTTC. Translated, it gives CASMLGGIQETQYF.